This T cell receptor beta chain was documented in a study of glioma-infiltrating T cells. In this sample, this clonotype turned up many times. The iRepertoire nested amplicon-rescue multiplex PCR amplified TCR alpha and beta CDR3s from RNA. TCRdb redid the calling of the multiplex PCR reads with MiXCR, one entry per CDR3 protein. The sample holds approximately 120,000 distinct CDR3 sequences, roughly 20% seen once. Germline CDR1 reads MNHNS; CDR2 reads SASEGT. The CDR3 loop spans 14 amino acids. Trimming took 6 bases from V and 0 from J, leaving 12 bases between them. The genes are TRBV6-1 and TRBJ2-7, with D possibly being TRBD1 or TRBD2 (5 bases each). The sequenced material came from glioma tissue, nonneoplastic brain tissue, or PBMCs (not recorded which). The receptor comes from a human donor with low-grade glioma or glioblastoma, undergoing nonglioma brain surgery, or in good health (not recorded which). The DNA for the CDR3 is TGTGCCAGCAGCGTAGGGGAGCACTCCTACGAGCAGTACTTC. Its protein product is CASSVGEHSYEQYF.